The 11 T cell receptor beta chains below were found in one sample sequenced in a study of T cells in Graves' hyperthyroidism and ophthalmopathy. Regions amplified from RNA transcripts were the TCR beta CDR3 regions. The HTBI primer set drove a first-round RT-PCR of the TCR CDR3. TCRdb redid the calling of the multiplex PCR reads with MiXCR, one entry per CDR3 protein. In the table there are about 380,000 distinct CDR3 sequences, about a fifth of which are singletons. The sample was blood. These receptor sequences come from a man between 18 and 35 years old with Graves' ophthalmopathy.

This clonotype was detected only a few times. This rearrangement joins TRBV12-3 or TRBV12-4 to TRBJ2-1, with D hard to call. With 4 bases removed from V and 9 bases from J, the gap between germline ends came to 10 bases. The CDR3 is made up of 12 amino acids. The CDR3 region is CASSSDLSEQFF. The CDR3 region has the DNA TGTGCCAGCAGTTCTGACTTGAGTGAGCAGTTCTTC.

This CDR3 reads CASSQEERALNSPLHF. The CDR3 DNA sequence: TGTGCCAGCAGCCAAGAGGAGAGGGCCCTCAATTCACCCCTCCACTTT. The genes are TRBV3-1 and TRBJ1-6; D gene uncertain. The V gene's germline CDR1 is LGHDT and CDR2 YNNKEL (reference sequence). The CDR3 is 16 amino acids. Trimming removed 0 bases at V and 7 bases at J, with 13 bases between. Drawing the rest from reference TRBV3-1 and TRBJ1-6, the complete variable domain is DTAVSQTPKYLVTQMGNDKSIKCEQNLGHDTMYWYKQDSKKFLKIMFSYNNKELIINETVPNRFSPKSPDKAHLNLHINSLELGDSAVYFCASSQEERALNSPLHFGNGTRLTVT.

The rearrangement joins TRBV4-1 to TRBJ2-2; 7 bases are shared with TRBD1. The CDR3 consists of 16 residues. V trimming: 0 bases; J trimming: 4 bases; junction bases outside the gene matches: 5. In germline, CDR1 is MGHRA, CDR2 YSYEKL. The CDR3 spells CASSQDRAGGTGELFF. DNA of the CDR3: TGCGCCAGCAGCCAAGATCGGGCAGGGGGCACCGGGGAGCTGTTTTTT.

V gene TRBV7-8 combines with J gene TRBJ2-7; D is tentatively TRBD1 or TRBD2 (5 bases each). Germline V CDR1 and CDR2: SGHVS, FQNEAQ. CDR3 length: 16 amino acids. Trimming stripped 5 bases from V and 2 bases from J, with 19 bases between. CDR3 sequence reads: CASSTQTGTSPYEQYF. The CDR3 DNA sequence: TGTGCCAGCAGCACACAAACCGGGACGTCTCCCTACGAGCAGTACTTC.

Worth noting for this clonotype: A much larger clone lies one base from this, so it may be a read error. V and J are TRBV3-1 and TRBJ2-1; TRBD2 aligns across 7 bases. The length of the CDR3 is 15 residues. The V and J ends lost 1 base and 7 bases, in that order; junction bases with no gene match: 7. Germline V lookup: CDR1 LGHDT, CDR2 YNNKEL (reference sequence). CDR3 nucleotide sequence: TGTGCCAGCAGCCAAGTCGGGGGGAGTTTAAATGAGCAGTTCTTC. Protein sequence: CASSQVGGSLNEQFF.

The J gene is TRBJ2-1, the V gene TRBV19; tentative D call: TRBD1 (6 bases). The V gene lost 3 bases and the J gene lost 0 bases, with 9 bases spanning the gap. The CDR3 runs 15 residues. Germline V gene lookup returns CDR1 LNHDA and CDR2 SQIVND (reference sequence). CDR3 loop: CASSITGNSYNEQFF. The CDR3 nucleotides read TGTGCCAGTAGTATTACAGGGAACTCCTACAATGAGCAGTTCTTC. The full variable domain, in which reference TRBV19 and TRBJ2-1 provide the parts outside the CDR3, is DGGITQSPKYLFRKEGQNVTLSCEQNLNHDAMYWYRQDPGQGLRLIYYSQIVNDFQKGDIAEGYSVSREKKESFPLTVTSAQKNPTAFYLCASSITGNSYNEQFFGPGTRLTVL.

J is TRBJ1-2 and V is TRBV12-3 or TRBV12-4; no clear D. The CDR3 sequence is 10 residues long. With 5 bases removed from V and 4 bases from J, the gap between germline ends came to 2 bases. CDR3 DNA sequence: TGTGCCAGCAGTCGCTATGGCTACACCTTC. As protein: CASSRYGYTF.

In this sample, this clonotype turned up many times. The chain is built from TRBV9 and TRBJ2-7; TRBD2 matches 10 bases. The length of the CDR3 is 18 residues. Trimming cost V 0 bases and J 0 bases; bases outside gene matches: 9. CDR1 and CDR2 (germline): SGDLS, YYNGEE. DNA of the CDR3: TGTGCCAGCAGCGTAGGGTTGGGGCTAGCGGGGGACTCCTACGAGCAGTACTTC. Protein: CASSVGLGLAGDSYEQYF.

This clonotype was found many times. V and J are TRBV29-1 and TRBJ1-1, with D unresolved. Germline V gene sequence: CDR1 SQVTM, CDR2 ANQGSEA. The V end was cut by 2 bases, the J end by 0 bases, with 7 bases between. This CDR3 is built from 13 residues. The CDR3 DNA reads TGCAGCGTTGAACGACGGCTGAACACTGAAGCTTTCTTT. Translation gives CSVERRLNTEAFF. Using reference TRBV29-1 and TRBJ1-1 for the parts outside the CDR3, the full variable domain is SAVISQKPSRDICQRGTSLTIQCQVDSQVTMMFWYRQQPGQSLTLIATANQGSEATYESGFVIDKFPISRPNLTFSTLTVSNMSPEDSSIYLCSVERRLNTEAFFGQGTRLTVV.

This clonotype was seen repeatedly, ten times or more. The rearrangement links TRBV29-1 to TRBJ2-1, with D possibly matching TRBD2 (6 bases). V dropped 3 bases and J dropped 4 bases, with 13 bases sitting between them. CDR1 is SQVTM and CDR2 is ANQGSEA in the germline V gene. This CDR3 comprises 14 residues. In DNA, the CDR3 is TGCAGCGTTGACGGGACTCGGGTATACAATGAGCAGTTCTTC. Translating it yields CSVDGTRVYNEQFF.

This chain connects TRBV19 to TRBJ2-5, with D possibly being TRBD1 (7 bases). The CDR3 is made up of 15 amino acids. Germline CDR1 and CDR2: LNHDA and SQIVND (reference sequence). Between the trimmed V and J ends, which lost 9 bases and 3 bases, there was a span of 20 bases. CDR3 in amino acids: CASRGPRQGEETQYF. The CDR3 nucleotides read TGTGCCAGCCGGGGGCCGAGACAGGGTGAAGAGACCCAGTACTTC.